A single sample is the source of the 9 T cell receptor beta chains below, sequenced in a study of blood T cell repertoires in COVID-19. The data were produced by immunoSEQ multiplex PCR, yet TCRdb's version contains in-frame clones alone and is incomplete. The data show some 160,000 clones, 65% to 85% seen once. Sample: peripheral blood. These receptors all stem from a man in his 70s with active or convalescent COVID-19.

The rearrangement uses TRBV30 and TRBJ1-1; tentative D call: TRBD1 (6 bases). From germline, CDR1 is GTSNPN and CDR2 SVGIG (reference sequence). Trimming cost V 1 base and J 4 bases, with 16 bases left between them. The CDR3 length is 15 residues. CDR3 DNA sequence: TGTGCCTGGAGTGCCTCACGGGGGGCGGGCACTGAAGCTTTCTTT. Amino acids: CAWSASRGAGTEAFF.

The chain employs TRBV2 and TRBJ2-5; maybe TRBD2 (6 bases). V lost 7 bases, J lost 5 bases, and 20 bases lay in between. This CDR3 has 15 residues. Germline V gene sequence: CDR1 SNHLY, CDR2 FYNNEI. CDR3 region: CASNPGLSSRETQYF. In nucleotides, the CDR3 is TGTGCCAGCAATCCGGGACTCTCCTCAAGGGAGACCCAGTACTTC.

The chain combines TRBV2 with TRBJ2-2; TRBD2 agrees at 9 bases. Germline V CDR1 and CDR2: SNHLY, FYNNEI. V lost 8 bases and J lost 2; bases outside the gene matches: 3. CDR3 length equals 14 residues. CDR3 amino acids: CASATSGNTGELFF. In DNA, the CDR3 is TGTGCCAGCGCGACTAGCGGAAACACCGGGGAGCTGTTTTTT.

A note on this clone: One end of the junction fails to match germline, which may point to a read error. The gene calls are TRBV5-1 and TRBJ1-2; 8 bases fit TRBD1. The V gene's germline CDR1 is SGHRS and CDR2 YFSETQ. CDR3 length: 13 residues. The CDR3 nucleotides are TGCGCCAGCAGATTGGACAGGGACCTTGGCTACACCTTC. Its translation: CASRLDRDLGYTF.

The gene calls are TRBV4-3 and TRBJ2-2; a possible D gene is TRBD2 (6 bases). In germline, CDR1 is LGHNA, CDR2 YSLEER. Trimming left V 3 bases short and J 7 bases short, with 15 bases between. The CDR3 loop spans 15 amino acids. This chain's CDR3 is CASSHGRRGYGELFF. Written as DNA, the CDR3 is TGCGCCAGCAGCCATGGACGTCGGGGGTACGGGGAGCTGTTTTTT.

V usage is TRBV5-1 and J usage is TRBJ1-1; D is possibly TRBD1 (6 bases). Germline V gene data show CDR1 as SGHRS and CDR2 as YFSETQ. The CDR3 has 16 amino acids. V lost 2 bases and J 6 bases, leaving 20 bases between the germline ends. CDR3 loop: CASSFEKGVRGAEAFF. For the CDR3, the DNA is TGCGCCAGCAGCTTTGAAAAAGGGGTCAGGGGTGCTGAAGCTTTCTTT.

This chain's CDR3 is CASSRQGRGVWSPLHF. As DNA, the CDR3 is TGTGCCAGTAGTCGCCAAGGACGGGGGGTTTGGTCACCCCTCCACTTT. The chain links TRBV19 to TRBJ1-6; D is perhaps TRBD1 (5 bases). V was shortened by 5 bases and J by 10 bases, with 21 bases between the two germline ends. Per the germline V gene, CDR1 is LNHDA and CDR2 is SQIVND (reference sequence). The CDR3 extends over 16 amino acids.

The J gene is TRBJ1-1, the V gene TRBV6-2 or TRBV6-3; D not resolved. Germline loops: CDR1 MNHEY, CDR2 SVGEGT. Deletions cut 4 bases from V and 0 bases from J, with 12 bases between. The CDR3 extends over 15 amino acids. The CDR3 region has the DNA TGTGCCAGCAGTTCTGAGGGATCCATGAACACTGAAGCTTTCTTT. It encodes CASSSEGSMNTEAFF.

The table lists this clone with a count of one. The CDR3 loop reads CASSHLLISNQPQHF. The CDR3 DNA is TGTGCCAGCAGCCACCTACTGATTAGCAATCAGCCCCAGCATTTT. This rearrangement joins TRBV3-1 (or the pseudogene TRBV3-2) to TRBJ1-5; D gene uncertain. Trimming shortened V by 3 bases and J by 0 bases, and 9 bases separated the two germline ends. The germline V gene encodes CDR1 LGHDT and CDR2 YNNKEL (reference sequence). The CDR3 loop spans 15 amino acids.